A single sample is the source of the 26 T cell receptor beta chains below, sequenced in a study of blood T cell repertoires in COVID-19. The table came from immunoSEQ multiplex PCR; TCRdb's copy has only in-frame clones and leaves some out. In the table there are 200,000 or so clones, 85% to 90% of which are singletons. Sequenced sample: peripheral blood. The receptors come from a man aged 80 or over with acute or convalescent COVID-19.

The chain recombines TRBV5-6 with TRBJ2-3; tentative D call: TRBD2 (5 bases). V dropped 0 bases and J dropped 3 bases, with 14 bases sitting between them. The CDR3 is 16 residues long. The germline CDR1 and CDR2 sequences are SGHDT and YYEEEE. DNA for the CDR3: TGTGCCAGCAGCTTGGAACGGGGAAGAGGGACAGATACGCAGTATTTT. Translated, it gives CASSLERGRGTDTQYF. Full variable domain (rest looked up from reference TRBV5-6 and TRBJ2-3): DAGVTQSPTHLIKTRGQQVTLRCSPKSGHDTVSWYQQALGQGPQFIFQYYEEEERQRGNFPDRFSGHQFPNYSSELNVNALLLGDSALYLCASSLERGRGTDTQYFGPGTRLTVL.

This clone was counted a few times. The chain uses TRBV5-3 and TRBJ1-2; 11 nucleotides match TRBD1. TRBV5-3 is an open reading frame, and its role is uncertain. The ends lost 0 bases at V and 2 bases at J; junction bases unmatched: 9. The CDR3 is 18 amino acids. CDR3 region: CARSLARRTGGRNYGYTF. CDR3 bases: TGTGCCAGAAGCTTGGCCCGGAGGACAGGGGGCCGAAACTATGGCTACACCTTC.

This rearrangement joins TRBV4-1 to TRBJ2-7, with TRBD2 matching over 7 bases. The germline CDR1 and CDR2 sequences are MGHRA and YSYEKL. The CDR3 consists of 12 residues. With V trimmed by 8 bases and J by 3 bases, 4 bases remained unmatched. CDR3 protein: CASGRGCYEQYV. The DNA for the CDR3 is TGCGCCAGCGGGCGGGGGTGCTACGAGCAGTACGTC.

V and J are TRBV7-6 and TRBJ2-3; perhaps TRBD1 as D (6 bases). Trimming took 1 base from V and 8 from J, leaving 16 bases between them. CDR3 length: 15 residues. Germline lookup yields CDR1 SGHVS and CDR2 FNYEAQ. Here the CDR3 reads CASSLGQRQVGTQYF. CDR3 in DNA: TGTGCCAGCAGCTTAGGTCAGCGACAGGTTGGTACGCAGTATTTT.

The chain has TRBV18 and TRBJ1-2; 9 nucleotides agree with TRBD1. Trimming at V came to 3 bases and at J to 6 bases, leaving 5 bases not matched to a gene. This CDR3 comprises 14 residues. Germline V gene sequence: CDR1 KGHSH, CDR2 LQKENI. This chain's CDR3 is CASSPSQGADGYTF. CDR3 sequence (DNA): TGTGCCAGCTCACCGTCACAGGGGGCGGATGGCTACACCTTC.

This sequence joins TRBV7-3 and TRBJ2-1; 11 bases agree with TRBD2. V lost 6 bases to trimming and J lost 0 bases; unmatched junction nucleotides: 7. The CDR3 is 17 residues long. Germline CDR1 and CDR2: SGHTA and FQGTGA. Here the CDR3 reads CASSSGLAGSSYNEQFF. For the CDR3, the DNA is TGTGCCAGCAGTTCCGGACTAGCGGGCAGCTCCTACAATGAGCAGTTCTTC.

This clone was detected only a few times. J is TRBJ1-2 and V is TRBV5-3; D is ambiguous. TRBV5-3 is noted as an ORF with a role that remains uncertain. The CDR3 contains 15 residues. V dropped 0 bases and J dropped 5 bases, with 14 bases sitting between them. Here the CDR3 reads CARSLDFGGKYGYTF. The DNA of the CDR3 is TGTGCCAGAAGCTTGGATTTCGGAGGGAAGTATGGCTACACCTTC.

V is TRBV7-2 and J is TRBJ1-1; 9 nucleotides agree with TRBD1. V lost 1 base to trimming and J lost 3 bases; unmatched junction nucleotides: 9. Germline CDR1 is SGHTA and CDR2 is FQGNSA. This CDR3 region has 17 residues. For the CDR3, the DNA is TGTGCCAGCAGCTTAGACTTGACAGGGGGATTCTACACTGAAGCTTTCTTT. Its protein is CASSLDLTGGFYTEAFF.

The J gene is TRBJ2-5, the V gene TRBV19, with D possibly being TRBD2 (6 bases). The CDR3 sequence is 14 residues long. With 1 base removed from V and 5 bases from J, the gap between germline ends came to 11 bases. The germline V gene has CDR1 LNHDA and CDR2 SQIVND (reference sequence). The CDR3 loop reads CASSIVGGKETQYF. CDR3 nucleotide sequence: TGTGCCAGTAGTATAGTAGGAGGGAAGGAGACCCAGTACTTC. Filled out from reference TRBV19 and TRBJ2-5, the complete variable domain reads DGGITQSPKYLFRKEGQNVTLSCEQNLNHDAMYWYRQDPGQGLRLIYYSQIVNDFQKGDIAEGYSVSREKKESFPLTVTSAQKNPTAFYLCASSIVGGKETQYFGPGTRLLVL.

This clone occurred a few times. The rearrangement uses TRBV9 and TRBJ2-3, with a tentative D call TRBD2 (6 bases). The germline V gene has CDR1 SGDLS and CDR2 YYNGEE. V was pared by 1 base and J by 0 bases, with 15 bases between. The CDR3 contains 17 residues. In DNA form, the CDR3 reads TGTGCCAGCAGCGTACCATGGGGGGAGGAGAGCACAGATACGCAGTATTTT. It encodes CASSVPWGEESTDTQYF.

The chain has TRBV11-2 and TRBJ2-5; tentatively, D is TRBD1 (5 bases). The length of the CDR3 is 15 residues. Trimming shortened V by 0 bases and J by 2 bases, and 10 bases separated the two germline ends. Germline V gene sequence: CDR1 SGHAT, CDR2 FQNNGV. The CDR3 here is CASSLDWGRQETQYF. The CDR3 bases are TGTGCCAGCAGCTTAGATTGGGGCAGACAAGAGACCCAGTACTTC. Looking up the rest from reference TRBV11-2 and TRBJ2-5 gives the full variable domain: EAGVAQSPRYKIIEKRQSVAFWCNPISGHATLYWYQQILGQGPKLLIQFQNNGVVDDSQLPKDRFSAERLKGVDSTLKIQPAKLEDSAVYLCASSLDWGRQETQYFGPGTRLLVL.

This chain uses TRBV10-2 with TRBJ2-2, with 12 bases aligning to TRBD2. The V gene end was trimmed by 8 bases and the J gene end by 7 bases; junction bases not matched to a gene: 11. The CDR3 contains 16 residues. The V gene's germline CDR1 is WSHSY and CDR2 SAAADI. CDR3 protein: CASQIGLAGRGGELFF. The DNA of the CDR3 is TGCGCCAGCCAAATAGGACTAGCGGGAAGGGGCGGGGAGCTGTTTTTT.

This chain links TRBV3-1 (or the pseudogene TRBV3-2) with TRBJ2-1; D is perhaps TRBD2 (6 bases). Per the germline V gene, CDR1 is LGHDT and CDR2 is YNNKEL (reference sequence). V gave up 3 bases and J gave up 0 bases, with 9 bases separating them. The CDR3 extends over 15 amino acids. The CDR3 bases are TGTGCCAGCAGCCACGGGAGATTCTCCTACAATGAGCAGTTCTTC. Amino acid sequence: CASSHGRFSYNEQFF.

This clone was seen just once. This CDR3 is CASSLNPANSNSPLHF. In nucleotides, the CDR3 is TGTGCCAGCAGTTTGAACCCAGCGAACTCTAATTCACCCCTCCACTTT. The chain carries TRBV27 and TRBJ1-6; D call uncertain. The CDR3 is made up of 16 amino acids. Germline V gene lookup returns CDR1 MNHEY and CDR2 SMNVEV (reference sequence). Trimming pared 3 bases from V and 6 bases from J, leaving 15 bases between.

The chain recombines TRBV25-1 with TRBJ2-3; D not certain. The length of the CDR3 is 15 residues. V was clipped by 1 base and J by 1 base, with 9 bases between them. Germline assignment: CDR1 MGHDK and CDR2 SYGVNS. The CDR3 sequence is CASSELTAGTDTQYF. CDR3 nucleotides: TGTGCCAGCAGTGAATTAACAGCCGGCACAGATACGCAGTATTTT. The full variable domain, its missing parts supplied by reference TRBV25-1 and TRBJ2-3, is EADIYQTPRYLVIGTGKKITLECSQTMGHDKMYWYQQDPGMELHLIHYSYGVNSTEKGDLSSESTVSRIRTEHFPLTLESARPSHTSQYLCASSELTAGTDTQYFGPGTRLTVL.

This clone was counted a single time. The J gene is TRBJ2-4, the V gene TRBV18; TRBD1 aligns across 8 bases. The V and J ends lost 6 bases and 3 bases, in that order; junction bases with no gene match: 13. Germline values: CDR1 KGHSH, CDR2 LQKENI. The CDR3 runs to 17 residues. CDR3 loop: CASSRRTGMLGKNIQYF. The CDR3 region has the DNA TGTGCCAGCTCCCGGAGGACAGGGATGTTAGGCAAAAACATTCAGTACTTC.

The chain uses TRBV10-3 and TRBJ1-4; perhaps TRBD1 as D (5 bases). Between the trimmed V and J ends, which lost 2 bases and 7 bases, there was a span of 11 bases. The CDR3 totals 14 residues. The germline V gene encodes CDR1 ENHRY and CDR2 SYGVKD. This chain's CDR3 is CAISEGAGFEKLFF. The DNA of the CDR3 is TGTGCCATCAGTGAGGGGGCAGGGTTTGAAAAACTGTTTTTT.

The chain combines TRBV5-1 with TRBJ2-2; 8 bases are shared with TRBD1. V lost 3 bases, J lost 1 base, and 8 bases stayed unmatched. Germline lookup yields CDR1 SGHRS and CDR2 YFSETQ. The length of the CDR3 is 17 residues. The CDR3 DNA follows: TGCGCCAGCAGCTGGCGGACAGGGTTCGAGAACACCGGGGAGCTGTTTTTT. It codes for CASSWRTGFENTGELFF.

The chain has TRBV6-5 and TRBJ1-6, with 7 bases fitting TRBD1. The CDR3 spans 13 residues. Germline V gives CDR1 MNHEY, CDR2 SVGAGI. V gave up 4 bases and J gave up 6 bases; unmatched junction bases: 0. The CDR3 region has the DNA TGTGCCAGCAGTTGGGACAGTAATTCACCCCTCCACTTT. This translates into CASSWDSNSPLHF.

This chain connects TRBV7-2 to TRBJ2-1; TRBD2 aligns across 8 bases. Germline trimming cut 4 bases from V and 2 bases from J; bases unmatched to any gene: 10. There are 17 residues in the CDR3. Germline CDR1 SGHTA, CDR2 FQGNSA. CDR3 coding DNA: TGTGCCAGCAGCTGGGGACTAGGGGGAGGGACCTACAATGAGCAGTTCTTC. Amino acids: CASSWGLGGGTYNEQFF. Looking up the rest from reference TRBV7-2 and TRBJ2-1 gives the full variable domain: GAGVSQSPSNKVTEKGKDVELRCDPISGHTALYWYRQSLGQGLEFLIYFQGNSAPDKSGLPSDRFSAERTGGSVSTLTIQRTQQEDSAVYLCASSWGLGGGTYNEQFFGPGTRLTVL.

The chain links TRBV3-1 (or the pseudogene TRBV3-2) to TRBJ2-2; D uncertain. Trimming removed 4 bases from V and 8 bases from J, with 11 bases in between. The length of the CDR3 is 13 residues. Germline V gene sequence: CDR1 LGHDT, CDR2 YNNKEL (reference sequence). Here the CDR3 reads CASSPKFLGELFF. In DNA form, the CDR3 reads TGTGCCAGCAGCCCAAAGTTCCTAGGGGAGCTGTTTTTT.

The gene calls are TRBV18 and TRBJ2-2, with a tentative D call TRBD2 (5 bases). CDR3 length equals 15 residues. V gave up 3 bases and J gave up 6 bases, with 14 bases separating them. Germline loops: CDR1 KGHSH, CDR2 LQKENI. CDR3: CASSPSLGVPGELFF. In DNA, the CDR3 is TGTGCCAGCTCACCCTCCCTGGGAGTCCCCGGGGAGCTGTTTTTT.

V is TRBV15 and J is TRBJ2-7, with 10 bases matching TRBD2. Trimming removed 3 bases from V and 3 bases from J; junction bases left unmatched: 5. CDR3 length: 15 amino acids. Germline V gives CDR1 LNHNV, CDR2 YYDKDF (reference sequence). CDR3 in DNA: TGTGCCACCAGCAGGGGAGCGGGAGGGAACTACGAGCAGTACTTC. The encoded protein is CATSRGAGGNYEQYF.

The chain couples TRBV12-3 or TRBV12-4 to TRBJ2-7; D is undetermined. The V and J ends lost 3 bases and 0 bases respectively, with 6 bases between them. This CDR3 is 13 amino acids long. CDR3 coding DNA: TGTGCCAGCAGTTTTGAGCGCTCCTACGAGCAGTACTTC. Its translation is CASSFERSYEQYF.

CDR3: CASSQKAPGTGGVGANVLTF. For the CDR3, the DNA is TGCGCCAGCAGCCAAAAAGCCCCCGGGACAGGGGGCGTTGGGGCCAACGTCCTGACTTTC. V is TRBV4-1 and J is TRBJ2-6, with 12 bases that match TRBD1. This CDR3 is 20 amino acids long. CDR1 is MGHRA and CDR2 is YSYEKL in the germline V gene. V lost 2 bases, J lost 3 bases, and 11 bases stayed unmatched.

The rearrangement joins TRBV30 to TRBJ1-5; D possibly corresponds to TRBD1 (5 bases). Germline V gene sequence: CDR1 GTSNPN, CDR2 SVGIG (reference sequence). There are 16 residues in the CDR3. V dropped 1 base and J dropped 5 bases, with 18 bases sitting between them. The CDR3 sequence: CAWSGPLGGNYQPQHF. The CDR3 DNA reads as TGTGCCTGGAGTGGGCCCCTCGGGGGTAATTATCAGCCCCAGCATTTT. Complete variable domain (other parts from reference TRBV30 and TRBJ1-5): SQTIHQWPATLVQPVGSPLSLECTVEGTSNPNLYWYRQAAGRGLQLLFYSVGIGQISSEVPQNLSASRPQDRQFILSSKKLLLSDSGFYLCAWSGPLGGNYQPQHFGDGTRLSIL.